This T cell receptor beta chain was documented in a study of spatial heterogeneity in lung cancer. As for time point: sample taken at primary tumor resection. The study, taken as a whole, reports: Tumors with more nonsynonymous mutations had more expanded intratumoral alpha and beta TCRs.

By share, this clonotype counts as medium-sized. The antigen is unknown. TCRdb used MiXCR to reprocess the 5' RACE reads, holding one entry per CDR3 protein. The sample lists roughly 10,000 distinct CDR3 sequences, approximately 8% occurring once. Germline V gives CDR1 SGHNT, CDR2 YYREEE (reference sequence). Trimming shortened V by 4 bases and J by 8 bases, and 13 bases separated the two germline ends. The CDR3 covers 14 residues. The chain recombines TRBV5-4 with TRBJ1-6, with unresolved D. This clonotype was sampled from a female donor with early-stage non-small cell lung cancer. The specimen comprised lung tumor tissue, sampled at surgery. Here the CDR3 reads CASSLERWDSPLHF. CDR3 DNA: TGTGCCAGCAGCCTCGAGAGGTGGGATTCACCCCTCCACTTT.